This T cell receptor (beta chain) was identified in a study of T cell responses to AZD1222 COVID-19 vaccine. On the study more broadly: Whether given at about 4 or about 12 weeks, second doses were pooled.

Study-wide findings and caveats: Repertoires were obtained only post-peak T cell response. Donors in the cohort were predominantly white British and more often female, and clonal diversity was possibly underestimated. Along spike, vaccine-associated CD4 TCRs were found throughout, with dominance at 160-218 and 743-854.

Here immunoSEQ multiplex PCR was the method, and the copy in TCRdb shows in-frame clones only, minus some. The table includes 100,000 to 150,000 clones, 85% to 90% detected once. The germline V gene encodes CDR1 KGHSH and CDR2 LQKENI. V gave up 0 bases and J gave up 8 bases, with 10 bases separating them. The CDR3 spans 13 residues. With respect to this clone: No antigen is known for it.

The V gene is TRBV18, the J gene TRBJ1-2; perhaps TRBD1 as D (5 bases). Sequencing was performed on peripheral blood, taken on day 0 of AZD1222 vaccination. The sequence came from an adult in good health. CDR3 coding DNA: TGTGCCAGCTCACCACCGGGGGAGCGAGGCTACACCTTC. Protein sequence: CASSPPGERGYTF.